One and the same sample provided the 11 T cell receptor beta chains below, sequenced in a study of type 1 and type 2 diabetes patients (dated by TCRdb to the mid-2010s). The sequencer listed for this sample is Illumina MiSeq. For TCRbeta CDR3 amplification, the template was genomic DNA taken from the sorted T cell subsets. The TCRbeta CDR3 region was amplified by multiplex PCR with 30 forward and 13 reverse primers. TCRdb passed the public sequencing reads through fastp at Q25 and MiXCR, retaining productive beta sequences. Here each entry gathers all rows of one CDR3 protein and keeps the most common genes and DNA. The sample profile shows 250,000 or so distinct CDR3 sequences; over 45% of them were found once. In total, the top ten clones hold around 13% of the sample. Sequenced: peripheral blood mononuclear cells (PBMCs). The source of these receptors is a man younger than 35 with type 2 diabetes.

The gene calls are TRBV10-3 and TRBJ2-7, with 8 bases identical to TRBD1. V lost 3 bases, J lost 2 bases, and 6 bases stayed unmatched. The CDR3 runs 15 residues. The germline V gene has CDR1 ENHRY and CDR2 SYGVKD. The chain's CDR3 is CAISEDRGGAYEQYF. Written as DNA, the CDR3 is TGTGCCATCAGTGAAGACAGGGGTGGTGCCTACGAGCAGTACTTC.

The CDR3 DNA sequence: TGTGCCAGCAGCTTTTTCTCAGGGCAGGGGAGAGGCTACACCTTC. Protein sequence: CASSFFSGQGRGYTF. The chain combines TRBV7-9 with TRBJ2-7; a weak D match, TRBD1 (6 bases). Matching the DNA end better, TRBJ1-2 makes the J call doubtful. This CDR3 is built from 15 residues. Per germline, CDR1 SEHNR and CDR2 FQNEAQ (reference sequence).

This CDR3 is CASSRGQSGRTGELFF. Written as DNA, the CDR3 is TGTGCCAGTAGTCGCGGACAGTCAGGGAGAACCGGGGAGCTGTTTTTT. The chain carries TRBV19 and TRBJ2-2; tentative D call: TRBD1 (6 bases). The CDR3 is 16 amino acids. Germline lookup yields CDR1 LNHDA and CDR2 SQIVND (reference sequence). Trimming took 5 bases from V and 5 from J, leaving 18 bases between them. Complete variable domain (other parts from reference TRBV19 and TRBJ2-2): DGGITQSPKYLFRKEGQNVTLSCEQNLNHDAMYWYRQDPGQGLRLIYYSQIVNDFQKGDIAEGYSVSREKKESFPLTVTSAQKNPTAFYLCASSRGQSGRTGELFFGEGSRLTVL.

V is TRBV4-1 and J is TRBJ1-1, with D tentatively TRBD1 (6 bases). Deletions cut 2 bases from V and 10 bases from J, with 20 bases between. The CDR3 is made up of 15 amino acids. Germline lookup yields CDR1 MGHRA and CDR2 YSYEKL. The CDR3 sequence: CASSQLRTVFHGAFF. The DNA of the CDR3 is TGCGCCAGCAGCCAACTAAGGACAGTTTTTCACGGAGCTTTCTTT.

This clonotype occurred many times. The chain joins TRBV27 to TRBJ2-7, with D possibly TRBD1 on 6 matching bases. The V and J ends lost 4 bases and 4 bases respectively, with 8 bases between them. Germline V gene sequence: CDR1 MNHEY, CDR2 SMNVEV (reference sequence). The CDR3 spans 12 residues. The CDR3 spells CASSSQGYEQYF. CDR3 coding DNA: TGTGCCAGCAGTTCGCAGGGGTACGAGCAGTACTTC.

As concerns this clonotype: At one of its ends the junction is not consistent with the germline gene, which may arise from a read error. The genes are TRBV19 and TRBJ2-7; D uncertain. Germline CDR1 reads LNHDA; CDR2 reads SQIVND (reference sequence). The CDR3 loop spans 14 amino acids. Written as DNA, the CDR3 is TGCGCCAGCAGTCGGGTCCTTCCCCCCTACGAGCAGTACTTC. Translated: CASSRVLPPYEQYF.

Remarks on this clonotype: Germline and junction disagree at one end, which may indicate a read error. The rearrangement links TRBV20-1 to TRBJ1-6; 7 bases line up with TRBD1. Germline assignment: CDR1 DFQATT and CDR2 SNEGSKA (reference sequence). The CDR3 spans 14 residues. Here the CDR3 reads CSARRTGYNSLLHF. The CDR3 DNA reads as TGCAGTGCCAGAAGGACAGGCTATAATTCACTCCTCCACTTT.

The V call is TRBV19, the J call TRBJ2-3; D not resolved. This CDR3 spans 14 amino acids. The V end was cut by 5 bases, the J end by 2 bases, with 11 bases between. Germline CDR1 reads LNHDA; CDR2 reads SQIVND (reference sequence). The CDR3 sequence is CASSSGSPTDTQYF. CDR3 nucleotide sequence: TGTGCCAGTAGTTCAGGAAGTCCCACAGATACGCAGTATTTT. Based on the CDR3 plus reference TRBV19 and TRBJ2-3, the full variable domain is DGGITQSPKYLFRKEGQNVTLSCEQNLNHDAMYWYRQDPGQGLRLIYYSQIVNDFQKGDIAEGYSVSREKKESFPLTVTSAQKNPTAFYLCASSSGSPTDTQYFGPGTRLTVL.

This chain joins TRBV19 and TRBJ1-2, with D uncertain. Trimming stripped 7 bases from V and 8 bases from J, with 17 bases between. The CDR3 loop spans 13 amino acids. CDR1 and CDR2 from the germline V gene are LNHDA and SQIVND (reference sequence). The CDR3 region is CASNMAWERGYTF. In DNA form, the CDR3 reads TGTGCCAGTAATATGGCCTGGGAGAGGGGCTACACCTTC.

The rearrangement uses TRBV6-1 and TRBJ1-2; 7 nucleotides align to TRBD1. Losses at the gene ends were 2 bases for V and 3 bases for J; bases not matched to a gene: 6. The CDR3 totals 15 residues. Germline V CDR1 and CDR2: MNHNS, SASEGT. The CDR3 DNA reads TGTGCCAGCAGTGAATTTAGACAGGGTGACTATGGCTACACCTTC. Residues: CASSEFRQGDYGYTF.

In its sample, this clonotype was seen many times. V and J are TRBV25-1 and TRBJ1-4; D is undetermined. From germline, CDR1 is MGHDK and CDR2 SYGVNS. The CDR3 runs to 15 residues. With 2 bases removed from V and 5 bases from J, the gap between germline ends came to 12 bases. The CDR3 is CASSEIGRMNEKLFF. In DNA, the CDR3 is TGTGCCAGCAGTGAAATAGGACGGATGAATGAAAAACTGTTTTTT.